This entry features one T cell receptor (beta chain) sequence. What it binds is unknown. The second PCR ran about 6 to 12 cycles with a sample-barcoded 5' primer and J-beta primers. One entry per CDR3 protein results from TCRdb running MiXCR on the 5' RACE reads. The table includes roughly 830,000 distinct CDR3 sequences, about 59% detected once. This specimen belongs to a study of blood T cells in healthy people across ages. The germline V gene has CDR1 SNHLY and CDR2 FYNNEI. V lost 0 bases and J 3 bases, leaving 12 bases between the germline ends. The CDR3 length is 15 residues. Broader study findings: A conclusive naive versus antigen-experienced comparison was prevented by the unsorted PBMCs.

The sample taken for sequencing was blood. The sequence was collected from a man aged 25-40 years in good health. The gene calls are TRBV2 and TRBJ2-7; D is possibly TRBD1 (6 bases). CDR3 protein: CASSEAGQGIYEQYF. In DNA, the CDR3 is TGTGCCAGCAGTGAAGCGGGGCAGGGGATCTACGAGCAGTACTTC.